This paragraph reports one T cell receptor beta chain. These data originate in a study of cytomegalovirus exposure and HLA in healthy donors. 60 Vbeta and 13 Jbeta primers were used in PCR. Data came from immunoSEQ multiplex PCR; TCRdb stores just in-frame clones and leaves some out. The table includes roughly 150,000 clones, 75% detected once. Germline V gene sequence: CDR1 SGDLS, CDR2 YYNGEE. The CDR3 has 15 amino acids. V was clipped by 4 bases and J by 9 bases, with 17 bases between them. This sequence originates from a man between 25 and 39 years old in good health and CMV-seronegative. The V call is TRBV9, the J call TRBJ1-6; TRBD1 is a possible D gene (5 bases). What was sequenced was PBMCs. The CDR3 region is CASSLGGGMLSPLHF. CDR3 sequence (DNA): TGTGCCAGCAGCTTGGGCGGGGGGATGCTTTCACCCCTCCACTTT.